These 22 T cell receptor beta chains share one sample of origin, sequenced in a study of shared clonotypes between healthy human individuals. The repertoire was sequenced with immunoSEQ multiplex PCR; TCRdb's copy has only in-frame clones and lacks some. The sample lists under 850,000 clones, 90% to 95% occurring once. Naive CD8 isolation took CD45RO-negative cells positively selected for CCR7 and excluded terminally differentiated effector memory CD45RA+ cells. Sequencing was done on a sample of naive CD8+ T cells sorted from blood. These receptor sequences come from a man aged 25-40 years in good health.

This sequence joins TRBV4-3 and TRBJ2-7; tentatively, D is TRBD1 or TRBD2 (5 bases each). The germline V gene has CDR1 LGHNA and CDR2 YSLEER. The CDR3 is made up of 16 amino acids. V shed 0 bases and J shed 3 bases, with 15 bases lying between them. CDR3 loop: CASSQDEGPISYEQYF. DNA of the CDR3: TGCGCCAGCAGCCAAGATGAGGGACCGATCAGCTACGAGCAGTACTTC.

The J gene is TRBJ2-5, the V gene TRBV5-1; no definite D call. Trimming pared 0 bases from V and 2 bases from J, leaving 23 bases between. The CDR3 totals 19 residues. Germline loops: CDR1 SGHRS, CDR2 YFSETQ. CDR3 residues: CASSLVVRQAGRVQETQYF. As DNA, the CDR3 is TGCGCCAGCAGCTTGGTGGTGAGGCAGGCTGGACGAGTTCAAGAGACCCAGTACTTC.

Only a few counts were recorded for this clone. The gene calls are TRBV29-1 and TRBJ2-7; D is possibly TRBD1 (5 bases). V dropped 4 bases and J dropped 2 bases, with 15 bases sitting between them. This CDR3 is built from 14 residues. The germline V gene encodes CDR1 SQVTM and CDR2 ANQGSEA. The chain's CDR3 is CSVVSQGSPYEQYF. DNA of the CDR3: TGCAGCGTTGTATCCCAGGGAAGTCCCTACGAGCAGTACTTC.

This chain links TRBV10-3 with TRBJ2-1; 11 bases agree with TRBD2. CDR3 length equals 17 residues. Germline V gives CDR1 ENHRY, CDR2 SYGVKD. J lost 8 bases, V lost 3 bases, and 12 bases had no gene match. The DNA for the CDR3 is TGTGCCATCAGTGATATCCAACTAGCGGGAGTTATAGATGAGCAGTTCTTC. Translation gives CAISDIQLAGVIDEQFF.

The V gene is TRBV27, the J gene TRBJ2-1; TRBD1 aligns across 9 bases. The germline gives CDR1 MNHEY, CDR2 SMNVEV (reference sequence). This CDR3 has 16 amino acids. The ends lost 7 bases at V and 4 bases at J; junction bases unmatched: 11. The CDR3 nucleotides read TGTGCCAGCACTCCCCTCGGGACAGGGAAATACAATGAGCAGTTCTTC. Translating gives CASTPLGTGKYNEQFF.

This sequence joins TRBV5-1 and TRBJ2-1; 14 bases agree with TRBD2. CDR3 length equals 20 residues. Losses at the gene ends were 4 bases for V and 9 bases for J; bases not matched to a gene: 21. The germline gives CDR1 SGHRS, CDR2 YFSETQ. The CDR3 sequence: CASSPPGLAGVYAYAGEQFF. The CDR3 nucleotides read TGCGCCAGCAGCCCTCCGGGACTAGCGGGAGTGTACGCTTATGCGGGTGAGCAGTTCTTC. Using reference TRBV5-1 and TRBJ2-1 for the parts outside the CDR3, the full variable domain is KAGVTQTPRYLIKTRGQQVTLSCSPISGHRSVSWYQQTPGQGLQFLFEYFSETQRNKGNFPGRFSGRQFSNSRSEMNVSTLELGDSALYLCASSPPGLAGVYAYAGEQFFGPGTRLTVL.

V usage is TRBV4-1 and J usage is TRBJ2-7; D is possibly TRBD1 or TRBD2 (5 bases each). The CDR3 covers 15 residues. The germline V gene has CDR1 MGHRA and CDR2 YSYEKL. Trimming removed 1 base at V and 2 bases at J, with 12 bases between. The CDR3 loop is CASSQVTGRTYEQYF. Here the CDR3 DNA reads TGCGCCAGCAGCCAAGTCACGGGGCGAACCTACGAGCAGTACTTC.

The V gene is TRBV15, the J gene TRBJ2-6, with TRBD2 as a possible D gene (6 bases). V shed 5 bases and J shed 0 bases, with 11 bases lying between them. CDR3 length: 16 amino acids. CDR1 LNHNV and CDR2 YYDKDF come from the germline V gene (reference sequence). This chain's CDR3 is CATSAGRTSGANVLTF. The CDR3 DNA follows: TGTGCCACCAGCGCGGGACGAACCTCTGGGGCCAACGTCCTGACTTTC.

The chain employs TRBV19 and TRBJ2-1; TRBD1 might be the D (5 bases). CDR1 is LNHDA, CDR2 SQIVND, per germline (reference sequence). The ends were cut back, 4 bases at V and 0 bases at J, with 7 bases in the middle. The CDR3 is 14 amino acids. The CDR3 DNA reads TGTGCCAGTAGTAAGGGGAACTCCTACAATGAGCAGTTCTTC. Its protein is CASSKGNSYNEQFF.

Comment on this clone: The likely explanation is a read error, given a far larger clone one base away. Other DNA variants within this sample encode the same CDR3. V is TRBV6-6 and J is TRBJ1-1; D not resolved. There are 12 residues in the CDR3. Trimming took 2 bases from V and 1 from J, leaving 2 bases between them. From germline, CDR1 is MNHNY and CDR2 SVGAGI (reference sequence). The CDR3 is CASSYTNTEAFF. Here the CDR3 DNA reads TGTGCCAGCAGTTACACGAACACTGAAGCTTTCTTT.

This clone has just one count. Other DNA sequences from this sample encode an identical CDR3 as well. This chain joins TRBV7-8 and TRBJ1-5; tentatively, D is TRBD1 (5 bases). Trimming left V 5 bases short and J 2 bases short, with 13 bases between. Germline V CDR1 and CDR2: SGHVS, FQNEAQ. The CDR3 is 15 amino acids. CDR3 DNA: TGTGCCAGCAGCCCCCCGGGGGTCGGCAATCAGCCCCAGCATTTT. Protein sequence: CASSPPGVGNQPQHF. The variable domain in full, with the rest retrieved from reference TRBV7-8 and TRBJ1-5, is GAGVSQSPRYKVAKRGQDVALRCDPISGHVSLFWYQQALGQGPEFLTYFQNEAQLDKSGLPSDRFFAERPEGSVSTLKIQRTQQEDSAVYLCASSPPGVGNQPQHFGDGTRLSIL.

The chain has TRBV7-9 and TRBJ2-5; tentative D call: TRBD2 (5 bases). Germline V gives CDR1 SEHNR, CDR2 FQNEAQ (reference sequence). The CDR3 loop spans 15 amino acids. Between the trimmed V and J ends, which lost 5 bases and 3 bases, there was a span of 16 bases. The CDR3 DNA sequence: TGTGCCAGCAGCCCTGGAGGAGGATTTAAAGAGACCCAGTACTTC. Protein product: CASSPGGGFKETQYF.

This clone has just one count. The chain recombines TRBV25-1 with TRBJ2-7; D is possibly TRBD2 (5 bases). The CDR3 length is 14 residues. V lost 6 bases and J lost 3, with 15 bases in between. Germline V gene lookup returns CDR1 MGHDK and CDR2 SYGVNS. Here the CDR3 DNA reads TGTGCCAGCAGATCCGGGCGCGAGGGCTACGAGCAGTACTTC. This gives the protein CASRSGREGYEQYF.

The J gene is TRBJ2-1, the V gene TRBV6-6, with TRBD2 matching over 9 bases. CDR1 MNHNY and CDR2 SVGAGI come from the germline V gene (reference sequence). This CDR3 region has 16 residues. The trim removed 2 bases at V and 2 bases at J, leaving 4 bases unmatched. CDR3 in DNA: TGTGCCAGCAGTTACGGTGCTAGCGGGGCCTACAATGAGCAGTTCTTC. It encodes CASSYGASGAYNEQFF.

This clone was seen just once. The V gene is TRBV7-9, the J gene TRBJ2-5; tentatively, D is TRBD1 (6 bases). Germline lookup yields CDR1 SEHNR and CDR2 FQNEAQ (reference sequence). The CDR3 spans 15 residues. The V gene lost 7 bases and the J gene lost 0 bases, with 15 bases spanning the gap. As DNA, the CDR3 is TGTGCCAGCACCTATCTCGACAGGTACCAAGAGACCCAGTACTTC. Its translation: CASTYLDRYQETQYF.

The chain couples TRBV6-5 to TRBJ2-3; the match to TRBD2 covers 7 bases. Germline CDR1 reads MNHEY; CDR2 reads SVGAGI. This CDR3 is 15 amino acids long. Trimming cost V 2 bases and J 1 base; bases outside gene matches: 3. The CDR3 sequence: CASSYPTSGTDTQYF. The CDR3, as DNA: TGTGCCAGCAGTTACCCTACTAGCGGCACAGATACGCAGTATTTT.

This chain links TRBV27 with TRBJ2-1; D call uncertain. There are 13 residues in the CDR3. Between the trimmed V and J ends, which lost 6 bases and 5 bases, there was a span of 11 bases. In germline, CDR1 is MNHEY, CDR2 SMNVEV (reference sequence). CDR3 bases: TGTGCCAGCAGCCGAGGTAGTCACAATGAGCAGTTCTTC. This codes for CASSRGSHNEQFF.

V is TRBV7-2 and J is TRBJ2-5; D gene uncertain. CDR3 length equals 13 residues. From germline, CDR1 is SGHTA and CDR2 FQGNSA. V gave up 7 bases and J gave up 3 bases, with 12 bases separating them. The CDR3 spells CASIYLVEETQYF. In nucleotides, the CDR3 is TGTGCCAGCATCTATCTGGTTGAAGAGACCCAGTACTTC.

The J gene is TRBJ2-3, the V gene TRBV9; D is ambiguous. The CDR3 contains 11 residues. Germline CDR1 is SGDLS and CDR2 is YYNGEE. V dropped 7 bases and J dropped 6 bases, with 9 bases sitting between them. The CDR3 loop is CASGVGDTQYF. The DNA for the CDR3 is TGTGCCAGCGGAGTCGGGGATACGCAGTATTTT.

J is TRBJ2-7 and V is TRBV27; 8 bases match TRBD1. The trim removed 3 bases at V and 2 bases at J, leaving 3 bases unmatched. The germline gives CDR1 MNHEY, CDR2 SMNVEV (reference sequence). The CDR3 extends over 14 amino acids. CDR3 residues: CASSLGQAPYEQYF. The DNA of the CDR3 is TGTGCCAGCAGTTTGGGACAGGCCCCCTACGAGCAGTACTTC.

V gene TRBV7-8 combines with J gene TRBJ2-2; TRBD2 matches at 8 bases. Per germline, CDR1 SGHVS and CDR2 FQNEAQ. This CDR3 contains 16 residues. Trimming removed 0 bases from V and 4 bases from J; junction bases left unmatched: 4. Written as DNA, the CDR3 is TGTGCCAGCAGCTTAGCTGGGCTAGCGGGCACCGGGGAGCTGTTTTTT. Residues: CASSLAGLAGTGELFF.

V is TRBV4-2 and J is TRBJ2-1, with TRBD2 matching over 9 bases. Germline V lookup: CDR1 LGHNA, CDR2 YNFKEQ. The CDR3 runs to 15 residues. V dropped 0 bases and J dropped 10; count of bases not matched to a gene: 7. CDR3 bases: TGTGCCAGCAGCCAAGATGTAGCGGGAGTTCGCGAGCAGTTCTTC. This encodes CASSQDVAGVREQFF.